These 3 T cell receptor beta chains share one sample of origin, sequenced in a study of T cells after posttransplantation cyclophosphamide. Treatment was busulfan-fludarabine conditioning, a marrow graft, and cyclophosphamide on days +3 and +4. The repertoire was sequenced with immunoSEQ multiplex PCR; TCRdb's copy has only in-frame clones and lacks some. Here the sample spans about 36,000 clones, around 80% being singletons. This sample comprised CD4+ T cells sorted from blood, obtained approximately 2,000 days after a stem cell transplant with posttransplant cyclophosphamide. These receptors came from a female patient in her forties who received an allogeneic stem cell transplant from a related donor, was CMV-positive, and had no GVHD. Some T cells may possibly be graft donor cells.

The chain joins TRBV2 to TRBJ1-1; D is uncertain. Trimming took off 4 bases at V and 5 bases at J, with 14 bases between the two ends. In germline, CDR1 is SNHLY, CDR2 FYNNEI. The CDR3 has 14 residues. CDR3 sequence reads: CASSVVGRGTEAFF. The CDR3 nucleotides read TGTGCCAGCAGTGTGGTAGGGCGAGGGACTGAAGCTTTCTTT.

Written as DNA, the CDR3 is TGTGCCAGCAGTGAACAGGCAGCCTGGGCTGAAAAACTGTTTTTT. Translation: CASSEQAAWAEKLFF. The chain is built from TRBV6-1 and TRBJ1-4; D is unresolved. Germline CDR1 MNHNS, CDR2 SASEGT. Trimming cost V 2 bases and J 7 bases, with 14 bases left between them. This CDR3 has 15 residues.

This chain uses TRBV6-6 with TRBJ2-7, with 9 bases matching TRBD1. CDR3 length: 15 amino acids. Losses at the gene ends were 6 bases for V and 5 bases for J; bases not matched to a gene: 11. Germline-derived CDR1 and CDR2 are MNHNY and SVGAGI (reference sequence). The CDR3 region has the DNA TGTGCCAGCAGCGACAGGGGACAGGGTGGTGACGAGCAGTACTTC. It yields the protein CASSDRGQGGDEQYF.